Shown below are 11 T cell receptor beta chains from a single sample sequenced in a study of blood T cell repertoires in COVID-19. TCRdb keeps only in-frame clones here, not all; method: immunoSEQ multiplex PCR. The sample contains 100,000 to 150,000 clones, 86% of which appear only once. Input material: peripheral blood. These receptors came from a woman in her seventies with COVID-19, enrolled during active disease.

This clone was counted a few times. The rearrangement links TRBV6-4 to TRBJ2-1; 11 nucleotides match TRBD2. This CDR3 contains 14 residues. V lost 4 bases to trimming and J lost 8 bases; unmatched junction nucleotides: 4. CDR1 is MRHNA, CDR2 SNTAGT, per germline. This CDR3 reads CASSGSGGADEQFF. The CDR3 DNA reads TGTGCCAGCAGTGGTAGCGGGGGGGCCGATGAGCAGTTCTTC.

V gene TRBV5-1 combines with J gene TRBJ2-7; D is undetermined. V was pared by 0 bases and J by 4 bases, with 17 bases between. This CDR3 has 16 amino acids. Germline V CDR1 and CDR2: SGHRS, YFSETQ. The CDR3, as DNA: TGCGCCAGCAGCTTGGGTACGGCGGCAGCCTCTTACGAGCAGTACTTC. This sequence encodes CASSLGTAAASYEQYF.

The chain combines TRBV3-1 (or the pseudogene TRBV3-2) with TRBJ1-1; D is uncertain. Germline-derived CDR1 and CDR2 are LGHDT and YNNKEL (reference sequence). The V end lost 4 bases, the J end lost 5 bases, and 11 bases lay between the germline ends. The CDR3 has 13 amino acids. DNA of the CDR3: TGTGCCAGCAGCCCCCTGACGAGGACTGAAGCTTTCTTT. Its protein is CASSPLTRTEAFF.

The rearrangement uses TRBV7-8 and TRBJ1-5, with D tentatively TRBD1 (6 bases). The length of the CDR3 is 17 residues. Per the germline V gene, CDR1 is SGHVS and CDR2 is FQNEAQ. Between the trimmed V and J ends, which lost 5 bases and 0 bases, there was a span of 17 bases. CDR3 bases: TGTGCCAGCAGCCGGCCGGGGGGCTTTTATAGCAATCAGCCCCAGCATTTT. Amino acids: CASSRPGGFYSNQPQHF.

V is TRBV18 and J is TRBJ1-2; the D is unclear. The germline V and J ends were trimmed by 2 bases and 3 bases, with 7 bases remaining between them. Germline CDR1 and CDR2: KGHSH and LQKENI. This CDR3 has 13 amino acids. CDR3 protein: CASSPWEDYGYTF. The DNA for the CDR3 is TGTGCCAGCTCACCATGGGAGGACTATGGCTACACCTTC. The full variable domain, its missing parts supplied by reference TRBV18 and TRBJ1-2, is NAGVMQNPRHLVRRRGQEARLRCSPMKGHSHVYWYRQLPEEGLKFMVYLQKENIIDESGMPKERFSAEFPKEGPSILRIQQVVRGDSAAYFCASSPWEDYGYTFGSGTRLTVV.

V is TRBV3-1 (or the pseudogene TRBV3-2) and J is TRBJ2-3, with 13 bases lining up with TRBD2. This CDR3 region has 18 residues. CDR1 LGHDT and CDR2 YNNKEL come from the germline V gene (reference sequence). V was pared by 0 bases and J by 1 base, with 4 bases of the junction left unmatched. CDR3 nucleotides: TGTGCCAGCAGCCAAGAACTAGCGGGGGGGCCTGGCACAGATACGCAGTATTTT. This sequence encodes CASSQELAGGPGTDTQYF.

V gene TRBV6-5 combines with J gene TRBJ1-1, with a weak D call TRBD1 (5 bases). The CDR3 extends over 15 amino acids. V was pared by 7 bases and J by 2 bases, with 17 bases between. CDR1 is MNHEY and CDR2 is SVGAGI in the germline V gene. CDR3 sequence: CASTTSGSINTEAFF. CDR3 sequence (DNA): TGTGCCAGCACCACCTCAGGGTCTATCAACACTGAAGCTTTCTTT.

The chain carries TRBV5-1 and TRBJ2-7, with D possibly TRBD1 on 8 matching bases. The V and J ends lost 2 bases and 7 bases respectively, with 16 bases between them. The CDR3 is 14 residues long. In germline, CDR1 is SGHRS, CDR2 YFSETQ. The CDR3 region has the DNA TGCGCCAGCAGCTTCCTACAGGGGGGAGGGGAGCAGTACTTC. Its translation: CASSFLQGGGEQYF. The variable domain in full, completed from reference TRBV5-1 and TRBJ2-7, reads KAGVTQTPRYLIKTRGQQVTLSCSPISGHRSVSWYQQTPGQGLQFLFEYFSETQRNKGNFPGRFSGRQFSNSRSEMNVSTLELGDSALYLCASSFLQGGGEQYFGPGTRLTVT.

This clone was seen a handful of times. The chain links TRBV28 to TRBJ1-1, with TRBD1 matching 8 bases. The germline V gene encodes CDR1 MDHEN and CDR2 SYDVKM. The trim removed 2 bases at V and 6 bases at J, leaving 2 bases unmatched. CDR3 length: 13 amino acids. The CDR3 sequence: CASSLPTGAEAFF. As DNA, the CDR3 is TGTGCCAGCAGTTTACCGACAGGGGCTGAAGCTTTCTTT.

This clone was observed a handful of times. This sequence joins TRBV5-1 and TRBJ1-1, with D tentatively TRBD1 (5 bases). The CDR3 sequence is 14 residues long. Germline V gene lookup returns CDR1 SGHRS and CDR2 YFSETQ. V was trimmed by 4 bases and J by 11 bases, leaving 21 bases between them. CDR3: CASSLAPGLEEAFF. CDR3 DNA sequence: TGCGCCAGCAGCCTGGCTCCGGGACTGGAGGAGGCTTTCTTT.

CDR3 DNA sequence: TGTGCCAGCAGCTTGGCTACAGGTTATGAAAAACTGTTTTTT. Translated: CASSLATGYEKLFF. The rearrangement uses TRBV11-2 and TRBJ1-4; a weak D match, TRBD1 (5 bases). With 3 bases removed from V and 6 bases from J, the gap between germline ends came to 11 bases. Germline loops: CDR1 SGHAT, CDR2 FQNNGV. This CDR3 comprises 14 residues.